The 24 T cell receptor beta chains below were found in one sample sequenced in a study of CD8 T cells in ankylosing spondylitis. The study's findings and limits: What seemed typical of ankylosing spondylitis blood was a TCR beta motif built from about 8 highly homologous variants.

TCRdb reanalysed the 5' RACE reads using MiXCR and keeps one entry per CDR3 protein. The table includes around 890,000 distinct CDR3 sequences, approximately 12% detected once. What these receptors recognize is not known. Sequencing was performed on blood, either unsorted or a sorted T cell fraction (not recorded which). Receptor source: a male donor with ankylosing spondylitis.

At least ten counts were recorded for this clonotype. V usage is TRBV7-3 and J usage is TRBJ2-7; 7 bases line up with TRBD1. The CDR3 contains 12 residues. Trimming cost V 5 bases and J 4 bases; bases outside gene matches: 2. Germline V gene data show CDR1 as SGHTA and CDR2 as FQGTGA. The CDR3 here is CASSQTGYEQYF. Here the CDR3 DNA reads TGTGCCAGCAGCCAGACAGGGTACGAGCAGTACTTC. Variable domain in full (rest from reference TRBV7-3 and TRBJ2-7): GAGVSQTPSNKVTEKGKYVELRCDPISGHTALYWYRQSLGQGPEFLIYFQGTGAADDSGLPNDRFFAVRPEGSVSTLKIQRTERGDSAVYLCASSQTGYEQYFGPGTRLTVT.

The chain is built from TRBV6-1 and TRBJ1-6; maybe TRBD1 (5 bases). CDR1 is MNHNS and CDR2 is SASEGT in the germline V gene. The V and J ends lost 6 bases and 5 bases respectively, with 14 bases between them. This CDR3 has 15 residues. This CDR3 is CASRTDNTDNSPLHF. DNA of the CDR3: TGTGCCAGCAGAACGGACAATACTGATAATTCACCCCTCCACTTT.

This clonotype showed up just a few times. The rearrangement joins TRBV30 to TRBJ2-1, with TRBD2 matching 11 bases. Germline V lookup: CDR1 GTSNPN, CDR2 SVGIG (reference sequence). V gave up 2 bases and J gave up 7 bases; unmatched junction bases: 7. This CDR3 has 15 amino acids. The CDR3 loop reads CAWSITSGRGNEQFF. The CDR3 DNA reads as TGTGCCTGGAGTATTACTAGCGGGAGAGGAAATGAGCAGTTCTTC.

This clonotype was found a few times. The chain couples TRBV7-2 to TRBJ1-6; D is unclear. The CDR3 is 14 residues long. Germline CDR1 is SGHTA and CDR2 is FQGNSA. Trimming cost V 5 bases and J 7 bases, with 12 bases left between them. The CDR3 region is CASSLTARNSPLHF. The CDR3 nucleotides are TGTGCCAGCAGCCTTACAGCGCGGAATTCACCCCTCCACTTT.

CDR3 nucleotides: TGTGCCAGCAGCTTAGTCTGGCCAGGGCTTGCCTATGTTGAAGCTTTCTTT. Its translation: CASSLVWPGLAYVEAFF. The rearrangement uses TRBV7-2 and TRBJ1-1; possible D gene TRBD1, 5 bases. The CDR3 is 17 amino acids. V shed 1 base and J shed 7 bases, with 22 bases lying between them. Germline V gene lookup returns CDR1 SGHTA and CDR2 FQGNSA. Supplemented by reference TRBV7-2 and TRBJ1-1, the full variable domain reads GAGVSQSPSNKVTEKGKDVELRCDPISGHTALYWYRQSLGQGLEFLIYFQGNSAPDKSGLPSDRFSAERTGGSVSTLTIQRTQQEDSAVYLCASSLVWPGLAYVEAFFGQGTRLTVV.

In its sample, this clonotype was seen a few times. This chain connects TRBV7-2 to TRBJ2-7, with D unresolved. V lost 1 base and J lost 3, with 10 bases in between. The CDR3 is made up of 14 amino acids. Germline CDR1 is SGHTA and CDR2 is FQGNSA. Here the CDR3 reads CASSLGSDYYEQYF. CDR3 bases: TGTGCCAGCAGCTTAGGGTCAGATTACTACGAGCAGTACTTC.

This clonotype was counted only a few times. This chain uses TRBV6-6 with TRBJ1-2, with D hard to call. CDR3 length: 12 amino acids. V gave up 0 bases and J gave up 7 bases, with 6 bases separating them. Per germline, CDR1 MNHNY and CDR2 SVGAGI (reference sequence). In DNA form, the CDR3 reads TGTGCCAGCAGTTACTCGGCGGGTGGCTACACCTTC. It translates to CASSYSAGGYTF.

There are a few counts of this clonotype. This sequence joins TRBV15 and TRBJ2-3; TRBD1 matches at 9 bases. With 4 bases clipped from V and 6 bases from J, the junction kept 11 bases outside the gene matches. This CDR3 region has 16 residues. The germline gives CDR1 LNHNV, CDR2 YYDKDF (reference sequence). The CDR3 sequence is CATSTGTGFHRDTQYF. DNA of the CDR3: TGTGCCACCAGCACCGGGACAGGGTTTCACAGGGATACGCAGTATTTT.

This clonotype was observed a handful of times. The genes are TRBV6-2 or TRBV6-3 and TRBJ1-5; D unresolved. With 4 bases removed from V and 3 bases from J, the gap between germline ends came to 16 bases. Looked up from germline, CDR1 is MNHEY and CDR2 is SVGEGT. The CDR3 length is 16 residues. CDR3 nucleotides: TGTGCCAGCAGTTTTTATTCTACGATCCTCAATCAGCCCCAGCATTTT. It specifies CASSFYSTILNQPQHF.

The chain carries TRBV4-1 and TRBJ1-4, with D maybe TRBD1 (6 bases). CDR3 size: 16 residues. Trimming took off 3 bases at V and 8 bases at J, with 19 bases between the two ends. Germline CDR1 MGHRA, CDR2 YSYEKL. This chain's CDR3 is CASSQATHRVGEKLFF. CDR3 bases: TGCGCCAGCAGCCAGGCTACCCACAGGGTTGGGGAAAAACTGTTTTTT.

This clonotype was counted at least ten times. The CDR3 DNA reads as TGCAGCGCCCACGGACAGAATCCCTACGAGCAGTACTTC. It is translated as CSAHGQNPYEQYF. V is TRBV29-1 and J is TRBJ2-7; possible D gene TRBD1, 6 bases. Per the germline V gene, CDR1 is SQVTM and CDR2 is ANQGSEA. The CDR3 is 13 residues long. V gave up 7 bases and J gave up 2 bases, with 15 bases separating them.

The rearrangement links TRBV5-1 to TRBJ1-3, with TRBD1 as a possible D gene (5 bases). The germline V and J ends were trimmed by 0 bases and 1 base, with 14 bases remaining between them. The CDR3 consists of 17 residues. Looked up from germline, CDR1 is SGHRS and CDR2 is YFSETQ. DNA of the CDR3: TGCGCCAGCAGCTTGGCCCCCCAGGGTTCGTCTGGAAACACCATATATTTT. Translation gives CASSLAPQGSSGNTIYF.

This clonotype was counted between two and nine times. This chain links TRBV6-4 with TRBJ2-3; TRBD1 agrees at 8 bases. The CDR3 sequence is 14 residues long. Unmatched junction bases numbered 1, after V lost 3 bases and J lost 2 bases. Looked up from germline, CDR1 is MRHNA and CDR2 is SNTAGT. The CDR3 reads CASSEGQVTDTQYF. CDR3 sequence (DNA): TGTGCCAGCAGTGAGGGACAGGTCACAGATACGCAGTATTTT.

This clonotype has a count of ten or more. The CDR3 loop is CASSLGQGAYNEQFF. The CDR3 nucleotides read TGCGCCAGCAGCTTGGGGCAGGGGGCTTACAATGAGCAGTTCTTC. The genes are TRBV5-1 and TRBJ2-1; 8 nucleotides align to TRBD1. This CDR3 has 15 residues. Germline-derived CDR1 and CDR2 are SGHRS and YFSETQ. V was pared by 0 bases and J by 4 bases, with 3 bases of the junction left unmatched.

This clonotype was seen a few times. The chain is built from TRBV5-1 and TRBJ2-2, with 7 nucleotides matching TRBD1. The CDR3 loop spans 15 amino acids. CDR1 and CDR2 from the germline V gene are SGHRS and YFSETQ. V was clipped by 4 bases and J by 1 base; unmatched bases: 4. CDR3 in DNA: TGCGCCAGCAGCCGAGGGGACAGGAACACCGGGGAGCTGTTTTTT. Its protein product is CASSRGDRNTGELFF.

J is TRBJ1-4 and V is TRBV5-1; D is perhaps TRBD1 (6 bases). Germline V CDR1 and CDR2: SGHRS, YFSETQ. This CDR3 is 17 amino acids long. With 0 bases removed from V and 3 bases from J, the gap between germline ends came to 15 bases. In DNA form, the CDR3 reads TGCGCCAGCAGCTTGGGCGAGCAGGGACACCCTAATGAAAAACTGTTTTTT. It specifies CASSLGEQGHPNEKLFF.

This sequence joins TRBV29-1 and TRBJ1-1; 7 bases map to TRBD1. This CDR3 is 15 amino acids long. Germline-derived CDR1 and CDR2 are SQVTM and ANQGSEA. V lost 1 base and J lost 0; bases outside the gene matches: 5. In nucleotides, the CDR3 is TGCAGCGTTGAAGTTCGGGGACAGATGAACACTGAAGCTTTCTTT. Protein sequence: CSVEVRGQMNTEAFF.

The rearrangement links TRBV11-1 to TRBJ2-5, with TRBD2 identical over 12 bases. Germline V lookup: CDR1 SGHAT, CDR2 FQDESV (reference sequence). With 0 bases clipped from V and 5 bases from J, the junction kept 13 bases outside the gene matches. The CDR3 loop spans 19 amino acids. The CDR3 DNA sequence: TGTGCCAGCAGCTTAGCGGGGGGACTAGCGGGTATGATTCTCGAGACCCAGTACTTC. Its protein product is CASSLAGGLAGMILETQYF.

The gene calls are TRBV27 and TRBJ2-3; 7 nucleotides match TRBD1. Per germline, CDR1 MNHEY and CDR2 SMNVEV (reference sequence). V lost 3 bases to trimming and J lost 2 bases; unmatched junction nucleotides: 8. CDR3 length: 16 amino acids. The CDR3 DNA reads TGTGCCAGCAGTTTGGGACAGCCACTTCACACAGATACGCAGTATTTT. This gives the protein CASSLGQPLHTDTQYF.

This clonotype has just a few counts. This chain connects TRBV4-3 to TRBJ1-3, with D perhaps matching TRBD1 (6 bases). CDR3 size: 16 residues. Looked up from germline, CDR1 is LGHNA and CDR2 is YSLEER. V lost 0 bases and J 4 bases, leaving 13 bases between the germline ends. The CDR3: CASSQEGQGPGNTIYF. CDR3 in DNA: TGCGCCAGCAGCCAAGAGGGTCAGGGGCCAGGAAACACCATATATTTT.

This clonotype came up a few times. The gene calls are TRBV7-8 and TRBJ1-2; no clear D. CDR3 length equals 15 residues. Germline lookup yields CDR1 SGHVS and CDR2 FQNEAQ. With 6 bases removed from V and 7 bases from J, the gap between germline ends came to 21 bases. Here the CDR3 reads CASSPTGNTLFGYTF. The CDR3 nucleotides read TGTGCCAGCAGTCCAACGGGGAATACCCTCTTTGGCTACACCTTC. The full variable domain, its missing parts supplied by reference TRBV7-8 and TRBJ1-2, is GAGVSQSPRYKVAKRGQDVALRCDPISGHVSLFWYQQALGQGPEFLTYFQNEAQLDKSGLPSDRFFAERPEGSVSTLKIQRTQQEDSAVYLCASSPTGNTLFGYTFGSGTRLTVV.

J is TRBJ1-2 and V is TRBV20-1; no definite D call. The CDR3 is 14 amino acids. From germline, CDR1 is DFQATT and CDR2 SNEGSKA (reference sequence). V was pared by 0 bases and J by 4 bases, with 12 bases between. The CDR3 loop reads CSARDIWSGYGYTF. In nucleotides, the CDR3 is TGCAGTGCTAGAGATATTTGGTCGGGCTATGGCTACACCTTC.

The chain has TRBV7-2 and TRBJ2-5, with 7 bases matching TRBD2. This CDR3 is 15 amino acids long. Germline trimming cut 3 bases from V and 2 bases from J; bases unmatched to any gene: 6. The germline CDR1 and CDR2 sequences are SGHTA and FQGNSA. CDR3 sequence: CASSFGASGQETQYF. Written as DNA, the CDR3 is TGTGCCAGCAGCTTCGGGGCTAGCGGACAAGAGACCCAGTACTTC.

V is TRBV7-9 and J is TRBJ1-1; 8 positions agree with TRBD1. The germline V gene has CDR1 SEHNR and CDR2 FQNEAQ (reference sequence). Trimming at V came to 5 bases and at J to 8 bases, leaving 10 bases not matched to a gene. The CDR3 is made up of 14 amino acids. The CDR3 DNA is TGTGCCAGCAGCGTACAACAGGGGGGAACCGAAGCTTTCTTT. Amino acid sequence: CASSVQQGGTEAFF.